These 32 T cell receptor beta chains were sequenced from one sample in a study of OX40 agonist ivuxolimab in advanced cancers. Sequencing was performed with immunoSEQ multiplex PCR; in TCRdb, only in-frame clones are kept and a portion is missing. The sample includes roughly 97,000 clones, around 90% of them seen just once. Specimen: CD4+ or CD8+ T cells sorted from blood, collected in a trial of the OX40 agonist ivuxolimab. The origin of the receptors is an adult with an advanced solid tumor such as melanoma, head and neck, liver or kidney cancer.

The rearrangement joins TRBV28 to TRBJ2-2; D not resolved. This CDR3 spans 17 amino acids. Trimming took 6 bases from V and 2 from J, leaving 19 bases between them. Germline-derived CDR1 and CDR2 are MDHEN and SYDVKM. The CDR3: CASSLRTGSLNTGELFF. In nucleotides, the CDR3 is TGTGCCAGCAGCCTAAGAACCGGGTCCCTAAACACCGGGGAGCTGTTTTTT.

The chain has TRBV7-9 and TRBJ1-2, with D possibly TRBD1 on 6 matching bases. The V gene's germline CDR1 is SEHNR and CDR2 FQNEAQ (reference sequence). The length of the CDR3 is 14 residues. Trimming left V 4 bases short and J 3 bases short, with 12 bases between. This chain's CDR3 is CASSSSGADYGYTF. CDR3 bases: TGTGCCAGCAGCTCGTCGGGGGCGGACTATGGCTACACCTTC.

The rearrangement links TRBV4-3 to TRBJ1-2; 7 nucleotides align to TRBD1. The CDR3 has 16 amino acids. V trimming: 3 bases; J trimming: 3 bases; junction bases outside the gene matches: 10. From germline, CDR1 is LGHNA and CDR2 YSLEER. The CDR3 loop reads CASSQDRDSLHYGYTF. CDR3 bases: TGCGCCAGCAGCCAGGACCGGGACAGTCTACACTATGGCTACACCTTC.

This chain uses TRBV6-6 with TRBJ1-5, with no clear D. Trimming shortened V by 6 bases and J by 0 bases, and 9 bases separated the two germline ends. Looked up from germline, CDR1 is MNHNY and CDR2 is SVGAGI (reference sequence). The CDR3 totals 14 residues. The CDR3 loop is CASSDPVSNQPQHF. The CDR3 DNA reads TGTGCCAGCAGCGATCCGGTTAGCAATCAGCCCCAGCATTTT.

This clone appeared a few times. The chain links TRBV30 to TRBJ2-1, with no clear D. CDR1 is GTSNPN and CDR2 is SVGIG in the germline V gene (reference sequence). CDR3 length: 14 residues. Trimming shortened V by 3 bases and J by 2 bases, and 11 bases separated the two germline ends. The DNA for the CDR3 is TGTGCCTGGAGCCGAGCCACCCCCTACAATGAGCAGTTCTTC. Its translation: CAWSRATPYNEQFF. The full variable domain, its missing parts supplied by reference TRBV30 and TRBJ2-1, is SQTIHQWPATLVQPVGSPLSLECTVEGTSNPNLYWYRQAAGRGLQLLFYSVGIGQISSEVPQNLSASRPQDRQFILSSKKLLLSDSGFYLCAWSRATPYNEQFFGPGTRLTVL.

The chain recombines TRBV7-2 with TRBJ2-1, with 8 bases that match TRBD1. J was trimmed by 9 bases and V by 3 bases; bases with no gene match: 7. There are 14 residues in the CDR3. Germline assignment: CDR1 SGHTA and CDR2 FQGNSA. This CDR3 is CASSFRTGNREQFF. The CDR3 DNA sequence: TGTGCCAGCAGCTTCCGGACAGGGAATCGTGAGCAGTTCTTC.

The DNA for the CDR3 is TGTGCCAGCAGCTGGACAGTTGGAAACACCATATATTTT. This sequence encodes CASSWTVGNTIYF. The rearrangement joins TRBV5-5 to TRBJ1-3; maybe TRBD1 (6 bases). V was pared by 3 bases and J by 3 bases, with 7 bases between. Germline V lookup: CDR1 SGHKS, CDR2 YYEKEE (reference sequence). This CDR3 region has 13 residues.

This chain links TRBV7-9 with TRBJ2-5; 7 nucleotides align to TRBD1. The V gene's germline CDR1 is SEHNR and CDR2 FQNEAQ (reference sequence). The junction had 7 bases not matched to a gene; V was cut back by 5 bases and J by 4 bases. The CDR3 consists of 14 residues. The CDR3 loop reads CASSPNRGRETQYF. Here the CDR3 DNA reads TGTGCCAGCAGCCCCAACAGGGGTCGAGAGACCCAGTACTTC.

The V gene is TRBV6-6, the J gene TRBJ1-5; a weak D match, TRBD1 (5 bases). Germline V CDR1 and CDR2: MNHNY, SVGAGI (reference sequence). Trimming took 2 bases from V and 6 from J, leaving 14 bases between them. CDR3 size: 15 residues. For the CDR3, the DNA is TGTGCCAGCAGTTACCCCACAGGCGAAGGTCAGCCCCAGCATTTT. This codes for CASSYPTGEGQPQHF.

This chain connects TRBV9 to TRBJ1-1; D is uncertain. CDR1 and CDR2 (germline): SGDLS, YYNGEE. The CDR3 runs 14 residues. Trimming removed 2 bases at V and 3 bases at J, with 11 bases between. CDR3 in amino acids: CASSVSQRDTEAFF. In DNA, the CDR3 is TGTGCCAGCAGCGTTTCGCAGAGGGACACTGAAGCTTTCTTT.

The V call is TRBV10-3, the J call TRBJ2-7, with 7 bases fitting TRBD1. Per the germline V gene, CDR1 is ENHRY and CDR2 is SYGVKD. The CDR3 is made up of 14 amino acids. V was pared by 5 bases and J by 3 bases, with 7 bases of the junction left unmatched. The DNA of the CDR3 is TGTGCCATCAGTTCGGGACAGCAGGACTACGAGCAGTACTTC. It specifies CAISSGQQDYEQYF.

The CDR3 coding sequence is TGTGCCTGGACCCAGGGGGTCACCGGGGAGCTGTTTTTT. It yields the protein CAWTQGVTGELFF. The chain is built from TRBV30 and TRBJ2-2; 7 bases fit TRBD1. V shed 4 bases, J shed 4 bases, and the junction held 3 bases outside the gene matches. Germline values: CDR1 GTSNPN, CDR2 SVGIG (reference sequence). The CDR3 contains 13 residues.

V and J are TRBV30 and TRBJ1-4; TRBD1 aligns across 7 bases. J was trimmed by 8 bases and V by 3 bases; bases with no gene match: 6. CDR1 is GTSNPN and CDR2 is SVGIG in the germline V gene (reference sequence). This CDR3 is built from 13 residues. The CDR3 DNA is TGTGCCTGGAGAAGACAGGGAGAGGAAAAACTGTTTTTT. The encoded protein is CAWRRQGEEKLFF.

To note about this clone: Other DNA sequences within the sample encode an identical CDR3. The chain employs TRBV4-3 and TRBJ2-7; TRBD1 aligns across 7 bases. V shed 2 bases, J shed 7 bases, and the junction held 8 bases outside the gene matches. CDR1 and CDR2 from the germline V gene are LGHNA and YSLEER. This CDR3 has 14 amino acids. DNA of the CDR3: TGCGCCAGCAGCCAATTGGACAGGCCATATGAGCAGTACTTC. It codes for CASSQLDRPYEQYF.

The chain joins TRBV5-6 to TRBJ1-2; 8 bases agree with TRBD1. Germline V CDR1 and CDR2: SGHDT, YYEEEE. This CDR3 spans 13 amino acids. V shed 5 bases and J 4 bases; nucleotides not matched to a gene: 4. The CDR3 DNA reads as TGTGCCAGCAGATGGACAGGGAGCTATGGCTACACCTTC. Translated, it gives CASRWTGSYGYTF.

The V gene is TRBV5-1, the J gene TRBJ1-2; 8 bases match TRBD1. The CDR3 covers 15 residues. Germline CDR1 is SGHRS and CDR2 is YFSETQ. Trimming removed 0 bases from V and 4 bases from J; junction bases left unmatched: 5. The CDR3 here is CASSLESGGFYGYTF. DNA for the CDR3: TGCGCCAGCAGCTTGGAATCAGGGGGCTTCTATGGCTACACCTTC. The full variable domain, rest sourced from reference TRBV5-1 and TRBJ1-2, is KAGVTQTPRYLIKTRGQQVTLSCSPISGHRSVSWYQQTPGQGLQFLFEYFSETQRNKGNFPGRFSGRQFSNSRSEMNVSTLELGDSALYLCASSLESGGFYGYTFGSGTRLTVV.

The rearrangement links TRBV29-1 to TRBJ1-1, with D uncertain. V lost 4 bases, J lost 3 bases, and 9 bases lay in between. The CDR3 totals 12 residues. Germline lookup yields CDR1 SQVTM and CDR2 ANQGSEA. This CDR3 reads CSVGGLDTEAFF. CDR3 nucleotides: TGCAGCGTTGGCGGGCTGGACACTGAAGCTTTCTTT.

The chain uses TRBV6-6 and TRBJ2-1; D remains ambiguous. V shed 2 bases and J shed 9 bases, with 11 bases lying between them. Germline lookup yields CDR1 MNHNY and CDR2 SVGAGI (reference sequence). This CDR3 comprises 13 residues. Here the CDR3 reads CASSYNPSGEQFF. CDR3 nucleotide sequence: TGTGCCAGCAGTTACAACCCCTCGGGTGAGCAGTTCTTC.

CDR3 in amino acids: CASSPRSLAGGDEQFF. The CDR3, as DNA: TGTGCCAGCAGCCCCCGAAGTCTGGCGGGGGGGGATGAGCAGTTCTTC. The genes are TRBV7-9 and TRBJ2-1; 9 nucleotides align to TRBD2. The germline gives CDR1 SEHNR, CDR2 FQNEAQ (reference sequence). V shed 5 bases, J shed 8 bases, and the junction held 13 bases outside the gene matches. There are 16 residues in the CDR3. Filled out from reference TRBV7-9 and TRBJ2-1, the complete variable domain reads DTGVSQNPRHKITKRGQNVTFRCDPISEHNRLYWYRQTLGQGPEFLTYFQNEAQLEKSRLLSDRFSAERPKGSFSTLEIQRTEQGDSAMYLCASSPRSLAGGDEQFFGPGTRLTVL.

The gene calls are TRBV10-1 and TRBJ2-1, with TRBD1 matching over 7 bases. The CDR3 contains 14 residues. From germline, CDR1 is WNHNN and CDR2 SYGVQD (reference sequence). With V trimmed by 11 bases and J by 1 base, 8 bases remained unmatched. The CDR3 DNA follows: TGCGCCTCCTCCAGGGGACAGTCCTACAATGAGCAGTTCTTC. Amino acids: CASSRGQSYNEQFF.

This clone was picked up one time. This rearrangement joins TRBV27 to TRBJ2-5; TRBD2 might be the D (6 bases). V was clipped by 8 bases and J by 5 bases, with 15 bases between them. The germline V gene encodes CDR1 MNHEY and CDR2 SMNVEV (reference sequence). This CDR3 is built from 13 residues. The CDR3, as DNA: TGTGCCAGCGCGGTGGGGGGTGTGGAGACCCAGTACTTC. Its translation: CASAVGGVETQYF.

The chain combines TRBV4-3 with TRBJ2-3; 7 positions agree with TRBD1. The V segment lost 4 bases and the J segment 3 bases; nucleotides outside the gene matches: 10. CDR3 size: 16 residues. Germline CDR1 and CDR2: LGHNA and YSLEER. CDR3 sequence (DNA): TGCGCCAGCAGCCCTAGGGACAGCTGGCGAACAGATACGCAGTATTTT. Amino acid sequence: CASSPRDSWRTDTQYF.

CDR3 DNA sequence: TGTGCCAGCTCACCAAGGACAGGGGAAGAGACCCAGTACTTC. Its protein is CASSPRTGEETQYF. The rearrangement links TRBV18 to TRBJ2-5; TRBD1 matches at 9 bases. The J segment lost 3 bases and the V segment lost 2 bases, leaving 1 base of the junction unmatched. CDR3 length: 14 residues. The germline V gene has CDR1 KGHSH and CDR2 LQKENI.

The chain combines TRBV5-1 with TRBJ2-7; 7 nucleotides align to TRBD1. CDR3 length: 14 amino acids. Germline assignment: CDR1 SGHRS and CDR2 YFSETQ. V was pared by 4 bases and J by 3 bases, with 7 bases of the junction left unmatched. The DNA of the CDR3 is TGCGCCAGCAGCCCAGGGACAGCCCTCTACGAGCAGTACTTC. Amino acid sequence: CASSPGTALYEQYF.

Worth noting for this clone: This specimen includes other DNA sequences encoding the same CDR3. The chain has TRBV7-3 and TRBJ1-1, with D tentatively TRBD1 (5 bases). The CDR3 runs 14 residues. V dropped 4 bases and J dropped 1 base, with 10 bases sitting between them. The germline V gene has CDR1 SGHTA and CDR2 FQGTGA. Written as DNA, the CDR3 is TGTGCCAGCAGCTCTGGGACGGGGAACACTGAAGCTTTCTTT. This encodes CASSSGTGNTEAFF.

V and J are TRBV28 and TRBJ1-2; a possible D gene is TRBD1 (5 bases). Germline loops: CDR1 MDHEN, CDR2 SYDVKM. CDR3 length equals 16 residues. V lost 4 bases and J 4 bases, leaving 19 bases between the germline ends. The CDR3 region has the DNA TGTGCCAGCAGTTCCACCCTCGACAGATGGGGCTATGGCTACACCTTC. As protein: CASSSTLDRWGYGYTF.

The DNA of the CDR3 is TGTGCCAGCAGTTACCCGACAGGGTACGAGCAGTACTTC. Encoded protein: CASSYPTGYEQYF. The chain employs TRBV6-6 and TRBJ2-7; 7 bases map to TRBD1. The germline V gene has CDR1 MNHNY and CDR2 SVGAGI (reference sequence). This CDR3 comprises 13 residues. V lost 2 bases to trimming and J lost 4 bases; unmatched junction nucleotides: 2.

On this clone: This same CDR3 is encoded by further DNA sequences in the sample. The rearrangement links TRBV18 to TRBJ1-1, with D tentatively TRBD1 (5 bases). The CDR3 runs 13 residues. V was cut by 3 bases and J by 0 bases, with 5 bases left in between. The germline V gene encodes CDR1 KGHSH and CDR2 LQKENI. This chain's CDR3 is CASSPGLNTEAFF. CDR3 coding DNA: TGTGCCAGCTCACCGGGACTGAACACTGAAGCTTTCTTT.

This chain links TRBV7-9 with TRBJ2-1, with D possibly matching TRBD2 (5 bases). With 5 bases removed from V and 2 bases from J, the gap between germline ends came to 10 bases. Germline assignment: CDR1 SEHNR and CDR2 FQNEAQ (reference sequence). The CDR3 is 14 residues long. This chain's CDR3 is CASSLSGAYNEQFF. CDR3 sequence (DNA): TGTGCCAGCAGCCTCAGCGGAGCCTACAATGAGCAGTTCTTC.

This chain joins TRBV6-1 and TRBJ2-5; D call uncertain. The CDR3 is 13 amino acids. In germline, CDR1 is MNHNS, CDR2 SASEGT. Trimming took 2 bases from V and 1 from J, leaving 5 bases between them. The CDR3 sequence is CASSEQSQETQYF. The CDR3 DNA follows: TGTGCCAGCAGTGAACAGTCCCAAGAGACCCAGTACTTC.

The rearrangement links TRBV11-3 to TRBJ1-1; D is perhaps TRBD1 (6 bases). Germline-derived CDR1 and CDR2 are SGHNT and YENEEA. The ends were cut back, 5 bases at V and 1 base at J, with 14 bases in the middle. The CDR3 covers 15 residues. The CDR3 here is CASSAPGQSNTEAFF. CDR3 DNA: TGTGCCAGCAGCGCACCCGGACAGTCGAACACTGAAGCTTTCTTT.

The rearrangement links TRBV15 to TRBJ1-4; 9 nucleotides agree with TRBD1. The junction had 7 bases not matched to a gene; V was cut back by 1 base and J by 7 bases. The CDR3 is 16 amino acids. Germline CDR1 and CDR2: LNHNV and YYDKDF (reference sequence). This CDR3 reads CATSRASDRGSEKLFF. DNA of the CDR3: TGTGCCACCAGCAGAGCCTCGGACAGGGGTAGTGAAAAACTGTTTTTT.